The T cell receptor beta chain described here comes from a study of CD8+ T cells in alopecia areata (dated by TCRdb to between 2017 and 2018). In terms of the full investigation: The treated patients took part in an open-label pilot trial in which moderate-to-severe alopecia areata was treated with oral tofacitinib at 5 to 10 mg twice daily. Patients received tofacitinib for 6 to 18 months and were then followed off drug for 6 months to check for delayed response and recurrence. Amplification of TCRbeta CDR3 regions was done by immunoSEQ multiplex PCR using 35 Vbeta forward primers and 13 Jbeta reverse primers. Clonality in the scalp was compared among normal scalp (n=4), patchy alopecia areata scalp (n=8), and alopecia totalis/universalis scalp (n=8). In humans, TCRbeta sequencing was performed on scalp tissue and on sorted CD4+ and CD8+ peripheral blood T cells from healthy controls and from patients with patchy or totalis/universalis alopecia areata. Patients on tofacitinib were biopsied at baseline and after 4 and 24 weeks of treatment, and several of the patients also had a later scalp biopsy. The study used high-throughput TCRbeta sequencing to examine T cell clonal expansion in alopecia areata, in both the C3H/HeJ mouse model and human patients. RNA was obtained with the PAXgene miRNA kit for fixed scalp, the miRNeasy kit for PBMCs, and the RNeasy kit for mouse skin. Study-wide findings and limitations: Higher clonality and more expanded CD8+ clones were observed in lesional scalp than in normal scalp, particularly in alopecia totalis/universalis, a finding suggestive of antigenic drive. Unlike mouse skin, where gammadelta T cells dominate, normal human skin contains resident alphabeta T cells that get sequenced too, which complicates analysis of the scalp TCR repertoire. TCR sequences shared between patients were less clear than in mice, possibly partly because of HLA diversity in the patient population.

To note about this clone: What antigen it recognizes has not been identified. It has no much larger one-base neighbor in the sample; base qualities were not kept.

Preparation of the library involved the immunoSEQ multiplex PCR assay. For TCR sequencing, RNA was extracted from every sample and reverse transcribed into cDNA to serve as template. SuperScript III was used for first-strand cDNA synthesis, primed with a 2:1 mix of oligo-dT and random hexamers. A synthetic immune receptor repertoire was used to assess amplification bias, and residual bias was removed computationally. Per the source publication's procedure: Raw reads were preprocessed to remove errors, and CDR3 was defined according to IMGT conventions as the region from the conserved cysteine to phenylalanine. Clonality was computed as 1 minus the Shannon entropy, with the entropy normalized by log2 of the number of productive unique TCRs. Scalp TCRbeta sequences were cross-referenced with sorted blood CD4 and CD8 repertoires so that the CD4 or CD8 identity of scalp clones could be inferred. TCRdb limited this immuneACCESS table to in-frame rearrangements with V and J called. A share of clones is missing; checked studies link under half to unresolved V genes, and the rest is unexplained. V, J and clone size are taken as reported in that table, and D and trimming were inferred from the DNA itself. The sample table lists a few hundred thousand clones, 65% to 70% of them with a count of one. The ten largest clones represent under 1.5% of the sample.

Measured from the cysteine to the phenylalanine, the CDR3 is 14 residues long. Left in the record is the CDR3 DNA by itself, 42 bases read in frame from the first base. The V end loses 6 bases and the J end loses 4 bases, and a stretch of 15 bases separates them. CDR1 and CDR2, per the germline V gene, are SGHTA and FQGNSA. The sample's time point label is to be understood as: baseline before oral tofacitinib. From alopecia areata patients, peripheral blood was collected along with lesional scalp punch biopsies. After PBMCs were isolated by density centrifugation and stained for CD3, CD4 and CD8, a FACSAria was used to sort CD4+ and CD8+ T cells.

The sequence links TRBV7-2 to TRBJ1-2, with a tentative D gene TRBD1 over 5 matching bases. Sequencing used CD4+ T cells sorted from blood, obtained at week 0. The clonotype was recovered from a human donor with alopecia areata. The nucleotide sequence is given as TGTGCCAGCAGTTCCCGGGACGGAATCTATGGCTACACCTTC. This codes for CASSSRDGIYGYTF.